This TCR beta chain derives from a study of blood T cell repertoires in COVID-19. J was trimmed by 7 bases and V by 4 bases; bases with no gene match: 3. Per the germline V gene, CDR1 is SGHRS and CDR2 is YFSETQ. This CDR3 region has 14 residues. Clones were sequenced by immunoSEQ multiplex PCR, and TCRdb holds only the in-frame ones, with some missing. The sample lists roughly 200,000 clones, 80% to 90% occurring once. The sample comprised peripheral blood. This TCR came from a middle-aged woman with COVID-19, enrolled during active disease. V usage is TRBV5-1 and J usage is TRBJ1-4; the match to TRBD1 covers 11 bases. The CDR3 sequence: CASSNGQGAEKLFF. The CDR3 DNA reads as TGCGCCAGCAGCAACGGACAGGGGGCTGAAAAACTGTTTTTT.